This T cell receptor (beta chain) was identified in a study of cytomegalovirus exposure and HLA in healthy donors. PCR involved 60 Vbeta and 13 Jbeta primers. This table comes from immunoSEQ multiplex PCR, and its TCRdb copy is limited to in-frame clones, with some not included. This repertoire shows about 150,000 clones, approximately 87% found once; its top ten account for about 5%. The CDR3 consists of 12 residues. Germline V gives CDR1 GTSNPN, CDR2 SVGIG (reference sequence). The V end lost 2 bases, the J end lost 4 bases, and 8 bases lay between the germline ends. Sequences were obtained from PBMCs. The TCR originated in a woman in her 30s in good health and CMV-seronegative. The chain couples TRBV30 to TRBJ1-1; D is perhaps TRBD1 (6 bases). The CDR3 DNA is TGTGCCTGGAGTCCACAGGGCACTGAAGCTTTCTTT. It translates to CAWSPQGTEAFF. Based on the CDR3 plus reference TRBV30 and TRBJ1-1, the full variable domain is SQTIHQWPATLVQPVGSPLSLECTVEGTSNPNLYWYRQAAGRGLQLLFYSVGIGQISSEVPQNLSASRPQDRQFILSSKKLLLSDSGFYLCAWSPQGTEAFFGQGTRLTVV.